A single sample gave rise to the 32 T cell receptor beta chains below, sequenced in a study of T cells in Graves' hyperthyroidism and ophthalmopathy. Amplified TCR beta CDR3 regions derived from RNA transcripts. HTBI primers drove first-round RT-PCR of the TCR CDR3. TCRdb recomputed calls from the multiplex PCR reads with MiXCR, one row per CDR3 protein. The data contain approximately 620,000 distinct CDR3 sequences, about 15% of them singletons. Sequencing input: blood. The receptor set was obtained from a woman aged 25 to 39 with Graves' hyperthyroidism that later progressed to Graves' ophthalmopathy.

Many counts were recorded for this clonotype. The chain employs TRBV18 and TRBJ2-5; D ambiguous. The CDR3 is made up of 13 amino acids. Trimming removed 2 bases at V and 5 bases at J, with 9 bases between. Germline V gene sequence: CDR1 KGHSH, CDR2 LQKENI. The CDR3 nucleotides read TGTGCCAGCTCACCAGGTAGCCGGGAGACCCAGTACTTC. Translating gives CASSPGSRETQYF. The full variable domain, with the rest looked up from reference TRBV18 and TRBJ2-5, is NAGVMQNPRHLVRRRGQEARLRCSPMKGHSHVYWYRQLPEEGLKFMVYLQKENIIDESGMPKERFSAEFPKEGPSILRIQQVVRGDSAAYFCASSPGSRETQYFGPGTRLLVL.

The table lists this clonotype with many counts. This chain uses TRBV12-3 or TRBV12-4 with TRBJ2-5; 7 bases fit TRBD2. The CDR3 runs 11 residues. V trimming: 5 bases; J trimming: 13 bases; junction bases outside the gene matches: 7. CDR3 bases: TGTGCCAGCAGTCCTGGGGAGGGATCGTACTTC. Translation: CASSPGEGSYF.

The table lists this clonotype with many counts. This rearrangement joins TRBV9 to TRBJ1-1, with D uncertain. Trimming took 3 bases from V and 11 from J, leaving 23 bases between them. The CDR3 totals 15 residues. Germline V gene lookup returns CDR1 SGDLS and CDR2 YYNGEE. CDR3 region: CASSATTTSSRCAFF. CDR3 DNA sequence: TGTGCCAGCAGCGCAACTACGACGAGCTCTAGGTGTGCTTTCTTT.

The sample holds many counts of this clonotype. This rearrangement joins TRBV27 to TRBJ2-7; 7 bases align to TRBD2. Germline V gene lookup returns CDR1 MNHEY and CDR2 SMNVEV (reference sequence). V lost 2 bases and J lost 7; bases outside the gene matches: 8. The CDR3 is made up of 14 amino acids. CDR3 sequence: CASSLGRGGGEQYF. In DNA, the CDR3 is TGTGCCAGCAGTTTAGGGAGGGGTGGAGGGGAGCAGTACTTC.

This clonotype appeared many times. V usage is TRBV5-1 and J usage is TRBJ2-3, with a tentative D call TRBD2 (5 bases). Trimming stripped 4 bases from V and 0 bases from J, with 21 bases between. Per the germline V gene, CDR1 is SGHRS and CDR2 is YFSETQ. The CDR3 loop spans 18 amino acids. The CDR3 region is CASSLRVNLMPSTDTQYF. The CDR3, as DNA: TGCGCCAGCAGCCTGAGGGTAAATCTGATGCCTAGCACAGATACGCAGTATTTT.

For this clonotype: A much larger clone is a single base away; this may be a read error. J is TRBJ2-3 and V is TRBV15, with 10 bases lining up with TRBD2. Looked up from germline, CDR1 is LNHNV and CDR2 is YYDKDF (reference sequence). V dropped 1 base and J dropped 4; count of bases not matched to a gene: 5. The CDR3 is 16 residues long. The CDR3 DNA is TGTGCCACCAGCAGAGGACTAGCGGGCGGCGCAGATACGCAGTATTTT. This gives the protein CATSRGLAGGADTQYF.

This clonotype has a count of ten or more. The chain has TRBV24-1 and TRBJ1-5; 8 bases map to TRBD1. With 9 bases clipped from V and 2 bases from J, the junction kept 5 bases outside the gene matches. The CDR3 has 14 residues. Germline assignment: CDR1 KGHDR and CDR2 SFDVKD. The CDR3 is CATGAGGGNQPQHF. In nucleotides, the CDR3 is TGTGCCACCGGGGCAGGGGGCGGCAATCAGCCCCAGCATTTT.

The chain couples TRBV7-2 to TRBJ2-3, with unresolved D. The CDR3 totals 13 residues. Deletions cut 4 bases from V and 6 bases from J, with 11 bases between. Looked up from germline, CDR1 is SGHTA and CDR2 is FQGNSA. The DNA for the CDR3 is TGTGCCAGCAGCTCCCCTAGGGCCGATACGCAGTATTTT. Translation: CASSSPRADTQYF. Filled out from reference TRBV7-2 and TRBJ2-3, the complete variable domain reads GAGVSQSPSNKVTEKGKDVELRCDPISGHTALYWYRQSLGQGLEFLIYFQGNSAPDKSGLPSDRFSAERTGGSVSTLTIQRTQQEDSAVYLCASSSPRADTQYFGPGTRLTVL.

This clonotype has just a few counts. V and J are TRBV4-1 and TRBJ2-1; D call uncertain. The V end lost 2 bases, the J end lost 10 bases, and 12 bases lay between the germline ends. This CDR3 region has 13 residues. Germline V gives CDR1 MGHRA, CDR2 YSYEKL. CDR3 region: CASSQLIEVEQFF. The CDR3 DNA reads as TGCGCCAGCAGCCAATTAATAGAGGTCGAGCAGTTCTTC.

This clonotype was seen many times. This rearrangement joins TRBV6-2 or TRBV6-3 to TRBJ1-1; D might be TRBD1 (6 bases). CDR1 and CDR2 from the germline V gene are MNHEY and SVGEGT. This CDR3 region has 11 residues. Trimming stripped 9 bases from V and 8 bases from J, with 13 bases between. CDR3 coding DNA: TGTGCCAGTACACAGGGAGGAGAAGCTTTCTTT. Protein: CASTQGGEAFF.

The chain combines TRBV2 with TRBJ1-2; D gene unclear. The germline V and J ends were trimmed by 7 bases and 0 bases, with 18 bases remaining between them. The CDR3 consists of 16 residues. Germline V gene lookup returns CDR1 SNHLY and CDR2 FYNNEI. CDR3 protein: CASTPSPAGSNYGYTF. The CDR3 bases are TGTGCCAGCACCCCATCCCCTGCGGGGTCTAACTATGGCTACACCTTC.

This clonotype was found many times. This CDR3 reads CASRGLLNTGELFF. CDR3 bases: TGTGCCAGCAGGGGACTTCTAAACACCGGGGAGCTGTTTTTT. This chain uses TRBV12-3 or TRBV12-4 with TRBJ2-2; a possible D gene is TRBD2 (6 bases). CDR3 length: 14 amino acids. The V end lost 6 bases, the J end lost 2 bases, and 10 bases lay between the germline ends.

This clonotype was observed a handful of times. This rearrangement joins TRBV4-2 to TRBJ1-5; the match to TRBD1 covers 8 bases. The CDR3 covers 14 residues. Germline CDR1 is LGHNA and CDR2 is YNFKEQ. Trimming took 5 bases from V and 3 from J; bases not matched to a gene: 3. For the CDR3, the DNA is TGTGCCAGCAGCACAGGGGGTTTCAATCAGCCCCAGCATTTT. Translation: CASSTGGFNQPQHF.

This clonotype was detected ten times or more. V and J are TRBV6-1 and TRBJ1-2; D is possibly TRBD1 (5 bases). Germline CDR1 is MNHNS and CDR2 is SASEGT. The CDR3 has 15 residues. Trimming took off 7 bases at V and 4 bases at J, with 19 bases between the two ends. The CDR3 protein is CASTLYWGTPYGYTF. The CDR3 DNA follows: TGTGCCAGCACCCTATACTGGGGGACCCCCTATGGCTACACCTTC.

The table lists this clonotype with a few counts. The chain has TRBV7-8 and TRBJ2-7; 13 nucleotides match TRBD2. Losses at the gene ends were 0 bases for V and 2 bases for J; bases not matched to a gene: 10. Germline assignment: CDR1 SGHVS and CDR2 FQNEAQ. CDR3 length equals 19 residues. The CDR3 reads CASSLAQLAGGPSTYEQYF. The DNA of the CDR3 is TGTGCCAGCAGCTTAGCCCAACTAGCGGGAGGGCCCAGCACCTACGAGCAGTACTTC. Variable domain in full (rest from reference TRBV7-8 and TRBJ2-7): GAGVSQSPRYKVAKRGQDVALRCDPISGHVSLFWYQQALGQGPEFLTYFQNEAQLDKSGLPSDRFFAERPEGSVSTLKIQRTQQEDSAVYLCASSLAQLAGGPSTYEQYFGPGTRLTVT.

This clonotype was counted only a few times. The chain has TRBV20-1 and TRBJ2-2, with D possibly matching TRBD2 (6 bases). Per germline, CDR1 DFQATT and CDR2 SNEGSKA (reference sequence). The CDR3 has 15 amino acids. V dropped 4 bases and J dropped 3 bases, with 15 bases sitting between them. CDR3: CSAIDRERDTGELFF. DNA of the CDR3: TGCAGTGCTATCGACCGGGAGCGGGACACCGGGGAGCTGTTTTTT.

Details on this clonotype: A read error is possible here, since a much larger clone lies one base away. This sequence joins TRBV30 and TRBJ1-4; D call uncertain. The germline CDR1 and CDR2 sequences are GTSNPN and SVGIG (reference sequence). The V end was cut by 5 bases, the J end by 8 bases, with 21 bases between. The CDR3 totals 15 residues. For the CDR3, the DNA is TGTGCCTGGGGGAAAAGGTGTAACGGCGAAGAAAAACTGTTTTTT. It codes for CAWGKRCNGEEKLFF.

This clonotype was observed many times. V usage is TRBV27 and J usage is TRBJ1-4, with TRBD1 matching over 7 bases. This CDR3 contains 14 residues. The J segment lost 8 bases and the V segment lost 4 bases, leaving 7 bases of the junction unmatched. Germline V gives CDR1 MNHEY, CDR2 SMNVEV (reference sequence). The chain's CDR3 is CASSSQGVREKLFF. The CDR3 bases are TGTGCCAGCAGTTCCCAGGGGGTGAGAGAAAAACTGTTTTTT.

This clonotype was observed at least ten times. This rearrangement joins TRBV2 to TRBJ1-5; unclear D gene. This CDR3 is 12 amino acids long. The germline CDR1 and CDR2 sequences are SNHLY and FYNNEI. V was cut by 4 bases and J by 7 bases, with 8 bases left in between. In nucleotides, the CDR3 is TGTGCCAGCAGTGCGGATTTCCAGCCCCAGCATTTT. It codes for CASSADFQPQHF.

The chain employs TRBV5-6 and TRBJ2-7, with 12 positions matching TRBD2. The V gene's germline CDR1 is SGHDT and CDR2 YYEEEE. V trimming: 1 base; J trimming: 4 bases; junction bases outside the gene matches: 15. CDR3 length: 19 amino acids. The CDR3: CASSLKSSGRAEGRYEQYF. CDR3 bases: TGTGCCAGCAGCTTGAAGTCTAGCGGGAGGGCCGAGGGTAGGTACGAGCAGTACTTC.

As to this clonotype: One base away lies a much larger clone, so this may be a sequencing read error. The V call is TRBV29-1, the J call TRBJ2-1; D remains ambiguous. The DNA end favors TRBJ2-7, so the J call may be wrong. The CDR3 is 13 residues long. The germline V gene has CDR1 SQVTM and CDR2 ANQGSEA. Here the CDR3 reads CSVESQEYNEQYF. Written as DNA, the CDR3 is TGCAGCGTTGAATCGCAGGAGTACAATGAGCAGTACTTC.

The gene calls are TRBV19 and TRBJ2-7; D call uncertain. V lost 2 bases, J lost 2 bases, and 7 bases lay in between. The V gene's germline CDR1 is LNHDA and CDR2 SQIVND (reference sequence). The CDR3 is made up of 13 amino acids. In nucleotides, the CDR3 is TGTGCCAGTAGTATATCCTCAACCTACGAGCAGTACTTC. As protein: CASSISSTYEQYF.

This clonotype has at least ten counts. The chain is built from TRBV20-1 and TRBJ2-2; the match to TRBD1 covers 9 bases. The V gene end was trimmed by 0 bases and the J gene end by 4 bases; junction bases not matched to a gene: 6. Germline CDR1 DFQATT, CDR2 SNEGSKA (reference sequence). This CDR3 spans 16 amino acids. CDR3 coding DNA: TGCAGTGCTAGAGACTACAGGGGGCCGGGCACCGGGGAGCTGTTTTTT. Its translation: CSARDYRGPGTGELFF.

The chain combines TRBV6-5 with TRBJ1-2, with D tentatively TRBD1 (5 bases). V dropped 0 bases and J dropped 4 bases, with 12 bases sitting between them. There are 15 residues in the CDR3. The germline gives CDR1 MNHEY, CDR2 SVGAGI. Here the CDR3 reads CASSYSITGGYGYTF. The CDR3 DNA follows: TGTGCCAGCAGTTACTCGATCACAGGAGGCTATGGCTACACCTTC.

At least ten counts were recorded for this clonotype. The chain combines TRBV20-1 with TRBJ2-1; 12 nucleotides match TRBD2. This CDR3 spans 14 amino acids. From germline, CDR1 is DFQATT and CDR2 SNEGSKA (reference sequence). V shed 3 bases, J shed 6 bases, and the junction held 3 bases outside the gene matches. CDR3 sequence: CSASGLAGTNEQFF. CDR3 coding DNA: TGCAGTGCTAGCGGACTAGCGGGGACCAATGAGCAGTTCTTC.

This clonotype came up many times. The J gene is TRBJ1-1, the V gene TRBV7-9; no clear D. The V and J ends lost 7 bases and 4 bases respectively, with 13 bases between them. Germline CDR1 reads SEHNR; CDR2 reads FQNEAQ (reference sequence). The CDR3 is 13 residues long. In nucleotides, the CDR3 is TGTGCCAGCAAGCTGGTGGGAAGCACTGAAGCTTTCTTT. It translates to CASKLVGSTEAFF. Drawing the rest from reference TRBV7-9 and TRBJ1-1, the complete variable domain is DTGVSQNPRHKITKRGQNVTFRCDPISEHNRLYWYRQTLGQGPEFLTYFQNEAQLEKSRLLSDRFSAERPKGSFSTLEIQRTEQGDSAMYLCASKLVGSTEAFFGQGTRLTVV.

This clonotype showed up many times. The rearrangement joins TRBV12-3 or TRBV12-4 to TRBJ2-5; D not resolved. The CDR3 runs to 13 residues. V shed 7 bases and J shed 5 bases, with 14 bases lying between them. CDR3 region: CASTFYQGETQYF. The CDR3 nucleotides read TGTGCCAGCACTTTCTACCAAGGGGAGACCCAGTACTTC.

This clonotype was observed a few times. V usage is TRBV18 and J usage is TRBJ2-4; 8 bases fit TRBD1. The CDR3 runs 16 residues. The germline CDR1 and CDR2 sequences are KGHSH and LQKENI. Unmatched junction bases numbered 7, after V lost 0 bases and J lost 6 bases. As DNA, the CDR3 is TGTGCCAGCTCACCACCTTCGACAGGGGAGAGAAACATTCAGTACTTC. Its translation: CASSPPSTGERNIQYF.

This clonotype was seen repeatedly, ten times or more. The chain recombines TRBV7-6 with TRBJ2-3; D is perhaps TRBD1 or TRBD2 (5 bases each). Germline CDR1 is SGHVS and CDR2 is FNYEAQ. The germline V and J ends were trimmed by 1 base and 0 bases, with 8 bases remaining between them. The CDR3 extends over 15 amino acids. In DNA form, the CDR3 reads TGTGCCAGCAGCTTAGGGGACGGGAGCACAGATACGCAGTATTTT. It is translated as CASSLGDGSTDTQYF.

The rearrangement joins TRBV4-1 to TRBJ2-1; D remains unclear. Trimming took 2 bases from V and 6 from J, leaving 5 bases between them. CDR3 length: 12 residues. From germline, CDR1 is MGHRA and CDR2 YSYEKL. The chain's CDR3 is CASSQRPNEQFF. For the CDR3, the DNA is TGCGCCAGCAGCCAAAGGCCCAATGAGCAGTTCTTC.

V gene TRBV30 combines with J gene TRBJ2-7; 8 positions agree with TRBD2. V shed 0 bases, J shed 3 bases, and the junction held 4 bases outside the gene matches. The CDR3 spans 14 residues. Germline V gene data show CDR1 as GTSNPN and CDR2 as SVGIG (reference sequence). CDR3 protein: CAWSVTSGVYEQYF. For the CDR3, the DNA is TGTGCCTGGAGTGTAACTAGCGGAGTCTACGAGCAGTACTTC.

The chain employs TRBV6-5 and TRBJ1-6; the D is unclear. The CDR3 runs 15 residues. V was shortened by 8 bases and J by 0 bases, with 11 bases between the two germline ends. CDR1 is MNHEY and CDR2 is SVGAGI in the germline V gene. The CDR3 loop is CASFTGSSYNSPLHF. The CDR3 DNA follows: TGTGCCAGCTTTACCGGGAGCTCCTATAATTCACCCCTCCACTTT.